The sequence of this TCR beta chain was determined in a study of T cell repertoires in cytomegalovirus infection. Overall study: Public TCR beta signatures were indicative of both CMV infection and a matching HLA type.

This clonotype was counted ten times or more. Antigen unknown. Overall study findings and caveats: Clonotype analysis showed dominance of the ex vivo response by HLA-C-restricted CMV-specific TCR beta clonotypes. Summed public TCR beta family frequency identified CMV carriers bearing the relevant HLA.

TCRdb analysed the reads with MiXCR anew, one entry per CDR3 protein. This sample yields a few hundred thousand distinct CDR3 sequences, of which roughly 20% are seen a single time; approximately 10% belongs to the top ten. CDR1 is SGHTA, CDR2 FQGNSA, per germline. The CDR3 sequence is 14 residues long. V dropped 5 bases and J dropped 8 bases, with 18 bases sitting between them. The chain joins TRBV7-2 to TRBJ1-2; no clear D. The sample was PBMCs. The origin of this receptor is a human donor in good health (CMV status not recorded). Some clones in this sample may be carry-over from other donors' samples. The CDR3 nucleotides are TGTGCCAGCAGCACATTCGACCTAGGGAAAGGCTACACCTTC. It specifies CASSTFDLGKGYTF.